These T cell receptor beta chains were read from a single sample in a study of blood T cell repertoires in COVID-19. Profiling relied on immunoSEQ multiplex PCR, and the TCRdb table lists in-frame clones only, not all of them. Among fewer than 450,000 clones listed, 88% were seen once. Specimen: PBMCs or T cells enriched from blood (not recorded which). Receptors were obtained from a woman aged 18-35 years who had recovered from COVID-19. CDR3s include the opening cysteine and the closing phenylalanine or tryptophan. The order of the fields is V gene, clone size, CDR3 protein. Size values are once, few and many counts, or a class for expanded clones, and some rows have none.

TRBV9	.	CASSVEAMNTEAFF
TRBV29-1	.	CSVARLDRVEAFF
TRBV2	few	CASRPRTAGPLHF
TRBV7-9	.	CASSRWTSGGNEQFF
TRBV4-2	.	CASSHGQWTSGVGETQYF
TRBV9	.	CASSPFSGGDYEQYF
TRBV6-5	.	CASTQSAVYGYTF
TRBV4-1	.	CASSQAQGTGELFF
TRBV29-1	.	CSVEGGAGYGYTF
TRBV13	.	CASSLLDIQETQYF
TRBV5-1	.	CASSLEGLWQPNTEAFF
TRBV3-1/TRBV3-2	.	CASSHPELAAGYTF
TRBV6-6	once	CASSRRDSRSGANVLTF
TRBV7-8	.	CASSPGQQNMNTEAFF
TRBV19	.	CASSRDTDITDTQYF
TRBV7-9	.	CASSPGEKLFF
TRBV30	.	CAWSGGGRVLF
TRBV10-3	once	CAISEPAVEVSTDTQYF
TRBV4-3	.	CASSHDRGNEQFF
TRBV5-1	.	CASSPKFGQPQHF
TRBV27	.	CASRGTGARSYEQYF
TRBV20-1	.	CSAPRYNEQFF
TRBV7-3	.	CASSSGHGGSYEQYF
TRBV16	.	CASSQYGRDTGELFF
TRBV4-1	.	CASSPVRDRGLKGYTF
TRBV27	.	CASGFRGGYGYTF
TRBV3-1/TRBV3-2	.	CASSQRTGGEQFF
TRBV30	.	CAWSADRGFYGYTF
TRBV12-3/TRBV12-4	few	CASLTGGTEAFF
TRBV4-3	.	CASSQGQYTEAFF
TRBV2	.	CASIGPPQLMEDEKLFF
TRBV21-1	.	CASSKASDRALETQYF
TRBV3-1/TRBV3-2	.	CASSQLGTGATNEKLFF
TRBV18	.	CASSPGTSGPANF
TRBV28	.	CASSPRDSGEKLFF
TRBV6-4	.	CASSDGQGNTGELFF
TRBV4-3	.	CASSQDTPTGYNEKLFF
TRBV18	few	CASSQGLDTEAFF
TRBV19	.	CASSAQKAFF
TRBV7-3	.	CASSLLPVGTGSSDTQYF